This T cell receptor (beta chain) was recorded in a study of early T cells in non-severe SARS-CoV-2 infection. This clonotype occurred a few times. TCRdb reanalysed the 5' RACE reads using MiXCR and keeps one entry per CDR3 protein. The data contain 75,000 to 80,000 distinct CDR3 sequences, about 10% of them seen just once; the ten biggest clones take up about 11%. The clonotype originates from an adult who was a healthcare worker with PCR-confirmed SARS-CoV-2 infection or an uninfected control (not recorded which). The specimen comprised whole blood, sampled at baseline.

Here the CDR3 reads CASSPHRTAYEQYF. CDR3 coding DNA: TGTGCCAGCAGCCCCCACAGGACTGCCTACGAGCAGTACTTC. This chain links TRBV7-2 with TRBJ2-7; tentatively, D is TRBD1 or TRBD2 (5 bases each). The CDR3 is 14 residues long. Germline CDR1 SGHTA, CDR2 FQGNSA. The germline V and J ends were trimmed by 5 bases and 2 bases, with 13 bases remaining between them.